Detailed here is one T cell receptor (beta chain). It has no known antigen specificity. It has no much larger one-base neighbor in the sample; base qualities were not kept. The library was generated by 5' RACE. The data were produced on an Illumina HiSeq 2500. A second roughly 7 to 11 cycle PCR used a sample-barcoded 5' primer and a J-beta primer mix. A unique molecular identifier was introduced onto each TCR beta cDNA molecule by a template-switch 5' adaptor carrying 12 random nucleotides. Each sample yielded at least 3 million CDR3-containing paired-end reads. The Mint cDNA synthesis kit, primed by a TRBC-specific oligonucleotide, was used to synthesize first-strand cDNA from all RNA. All cDNA was treated with uracil-DNA glycosylase and then went through a first 18-cycle PCR with the universal primers M1SS and BC2_uni_R. As for the original processing: Each sample was normalized by randomly selecting 1 million high-quality reads, each carrying a distinct molecular identifier. Instead of being binned into consensus sequences, reads with shared molecular identifiers were discarded. CDR3 identification, clonotype clustering and error correction used MiTCR with a Q25 quality threshold and the strictest error-elimination algorithm. Lower-bound total TCR beta diversity was estimated with a nonparametric unseen species model using Euler transformation. The raw public reads went through TCRdb reprocessing: fastp at Q25, MiXCR clone calling, in-frame beta chains kept. CDR3 protein duplicates are merged, each entry listing the most common genes and DNA. What appears here as the V and J calls and clone size reflects TCRdb's work, not the paper's. The table for this sample lists approximately 780,000 distinct CDR3 sequences; around a quarter of them were counted only once. The top ten clonotypes cover 2.5% to 3.5% of the sample.

The sample is drawn from a study of blood T cells in healthy people across ages (dated by TCRdb to the mid-2010s). Describing the broader study: Template switching captured roughly one uniquely barcoded TCR beta cDNA molecule per two T cells in model experiments. The study measured age-related changes in TCR beta repertoire diversity using deep sequencing normalized with unique cDNA molecular identifiers. Donors were grouped into four age groups: young (average roughly 15 years), middle-aged (less than 40), aged (about 60) and long-lived (82). Two additional independent replicas of 1 million unique cDNA reads from the same blood draw were analyzed for two donors (one aged 18 to 30 and one aged 80 or older).

Systemically healthy Caucasian individuals from Russia, around 38 in total and aged about 6 to 100 years, were included as donors. Each donor gave ten milliliters of peripheral blood, collected into EDTA-treated Vacutainer tubes. Ficoll-Paque density-gradient centrifugation was used to isolate PBMCs, with at least 6 million obtained per sample. Total RNA was extracted from PBMCs with Trizol reagent, with at least 6 micrograms obtained per sample. The percentages of naive CD45RAhigh/CD27high T cells were determined by flow cytometry on a PBMC aliquot from every donor. The CDR3 measures 12 amino acids from cysteine to phenylalanine. Only CDR3 DNA is held: 36 bases, read in frame from base 1. The V and J ends are trimmed by 5 bases and 6 bases, leaving 11 bases between them. What the study reported, not specific to this receptor: Compared with the aged group, more naive CD4+ T cells, fewer expanded clones and increased TCR diversity were shown by the long-lived group, suggesting age selection. Because donor CMV infection status was unknown, age-related changes in expanded clonotypes were potentially confounded. There was a strong correlation between observed TCR beta diversity and the percentage of naive T cells measured by flow cytometry. Since profiling was done on bulk unsorted PBMCs, naive and antigen-experienced compartments could not be conclusively compared. Total diversity estimates from one million sequenced T cells were considered lower bounds and underestimates. As age increased, observed TCR beta diversity per million T cells dropped in a roughly linear way, and a significant reduction was already evident by age around 41.

The data were also submitted as part of a second study, on T cells of mothers and their children. Looking at the second paper: Nine systemically healthy Caucasian individuals served as donors, namely three mothers together with their six children. cDNA synthesis consumed the entire amount of extracted RNA, loaded at approximately 1.4 ug RNA in each 15 ul reaction. In the second PCR, sample barcodes and 2-4 random nucleotides were introduced via the M1S primer. Over 9 million TCR beta CDR3 reads came from each mother, compared with about 3 million reads from each child. Thymic selection similarly shapes TCR recombination output in related and unrelated pairs, with minor effect from inherited differences. Normalized repertoire overlap was always found to be slightly, but never significantly, higher in related mother-child pairs than in unrelated mother-child pairs. Persistent microchimeric T cell clones were not detected, at a sensitivity of around 99 clones per million clonotypes. Deep NGS was used in the study to compare the TCR beta repertoires of mothers and children and to look for features that separate related mother-child pairs from unrelated individuals. On average, the children were approximately 11 +/- 4 years old, while the mothers were about 40 +/- 4 years old. Libraries were sequenced on Illumina HiSeq 2000 with 100+100 nt paired-end reads after adapter ligation with NEBNext reagents. Mother and child libraries were prepared a month apart and sequenced in separate runs to prevent cross-contamination. For each donor, somewhere between roughly 450,000 and 2,200,000 distinct TCR beta clonotypes were identified. Naive TCR beta clonotypes were estimated from low-frequency clonotypes matched to each donor's FACS-determined naive share, without sorting.

The sequence came from a boy between 5 and 17 years old in good health. Specimen: blood. The sequence joins TRBV12-3 or TRBV12-4 to TRBJ2-7; TRBD2 is perhaps the D gene, given 6 matching bases. The CDR3 region: CASSQTSFEQYF. The base sequence is TGTGCCAGCAGTCAAACTAGCTTCGAGCAGTACTTC.